The clone carrying this TCR beta chain was observed at least ten times. What it recognizes is unknown. The source of the sample is a study of blood T cells in healthy people across ages. Study observations and caveats: Investigators treated diversity estimates from one million T cells as underestimates.

A second about 7 to 11 cycle PCR used barcoded and J-beta primers. The template-switch adaptor, which had 12 random nucleotides, put a tag on each cDNA molecule. TCRdb itself ran the 5' RACE reads through MiXCR, one entry per CDR3 protein. The table includes hundreds of thousands of distinct CDR3 sequences, about 28% detected once. The ends were cut back, 2 bases at V and 0 bases at J, with 9 bases in the middle. From germline, CDR1 is MNHEY and CDR2 SVGAGI. The CDR3 loop spans 15 amino acids. Healthy Caucasians from Russia aged about 6 to 90 served as donors. The V and J genes are TRBV6-5 and TRBJ2-3; TRBD1 is a possible D gene (5 bases). This TCR derives from a woman older than 75 in good health. Specimen: blood. DNA of the CDR3: TGTGCCAGCAGTTACACAGGCCCTAGCACAGATACGCAGTATTTT. It is translated as CASSYTGPSTDTQYF.